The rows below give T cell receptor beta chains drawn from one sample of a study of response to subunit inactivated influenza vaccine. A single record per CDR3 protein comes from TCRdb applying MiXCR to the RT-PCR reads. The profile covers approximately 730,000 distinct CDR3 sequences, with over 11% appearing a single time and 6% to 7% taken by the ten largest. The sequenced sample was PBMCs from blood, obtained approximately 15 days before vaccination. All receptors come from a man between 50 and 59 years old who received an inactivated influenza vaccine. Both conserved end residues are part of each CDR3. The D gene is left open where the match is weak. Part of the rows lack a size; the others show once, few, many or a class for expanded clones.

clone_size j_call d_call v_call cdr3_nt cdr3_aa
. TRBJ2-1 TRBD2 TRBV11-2 TGTGCCAGCAGCCCCCGGACTAGCGGACCACTAGACGAGCAGTTCTTC CASSPRTSGPLDEQFF
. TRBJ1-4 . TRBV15 TGTGCCACCAGCGGTCGATTAGCGGCAACTAATGAAAAACTGTTTTTT CATSGRLAATNEKLFF
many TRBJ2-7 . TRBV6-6 TGTGCCAGCAGTACGAACTACGAGCAGTACTTC CASSTNYEQYF
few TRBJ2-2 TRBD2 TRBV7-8 TGTGCCAGCAGCTTGTTGGGGACTAGCGGGAGTATCCCCGGGGAGCTGTTTTTT CASSLLGTSGSIPGELFF
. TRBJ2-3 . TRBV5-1 TGCGCCAGCAGCTGGACCGGGACTGATAGCACAGATACGCAGTATTTT CASSWTGTDSTDTQYF
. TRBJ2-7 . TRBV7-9 TGTGCCAGCAGCTTAGCAGCCGAATCCTACGAGCAGTACTTC CASSLAAESYEQYF
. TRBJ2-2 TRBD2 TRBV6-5 TGTGCCAGCAGTTTGTCGGGGAGGGCCGCCGGGGAGCTGTTTTTT CASSLSGRAAGELFF
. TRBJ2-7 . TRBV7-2 TGTGCCAGCAGCTTTATGGGGGCTTCGTACGAGCAGTACTTC CASSFMGASYEQYF
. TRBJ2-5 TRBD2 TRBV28 TGTGCCAGCTCCGGTAGCGGGAGGGCCGGAGAGACCCAGTACTTC CASSGSGRAGETQYF
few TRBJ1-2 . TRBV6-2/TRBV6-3 TGTGCCAGCAGTTATGAGGACAGAACCTATGGCTACACCTTC CASSYEDRTYGYTF
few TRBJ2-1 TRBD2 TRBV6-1 TGTGCCAGCAGTGAATCGGCGGGGGCCTACAATGAGCAGTTCTTC CASSESAGAYNEQFF
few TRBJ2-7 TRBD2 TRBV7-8 TGTGCCAGCAGCTCCCAGGGGGGGAGCTCTAGCGGGAGCGGTGAGCAGTACTTC CASSSQGGSSSGSGEQYF
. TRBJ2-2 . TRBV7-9 TGTGCCAGCAGCATCACAGGGATGACTACCGGGGAGCTGTTTTTT CASSITGMTTGELFF
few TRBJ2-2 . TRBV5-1 TGCGCCAGCAGCTCAAAGGAAGGGGAGCTGTTTTTT CASSSKEGELFF
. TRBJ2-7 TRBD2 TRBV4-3 TGCGCCAGCAGCCAAGAAGAGGGACTAGCGGGAGACTACTCCTACGAGCAGTACTTC CASSQEEGLAGDYSYEQYF
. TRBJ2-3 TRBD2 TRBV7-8 TGTGCCAGCAGCTTAGCGAGTGGAGCGGGGTTGGATACGCAGTATTTT CASSLASGAGLDTQYF
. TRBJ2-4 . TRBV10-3 TGTGCCATCAGTGAGACAGGCCCTTGGGCCAAAAACATTCAGTACTTC CAISETGPWAKNIQYF
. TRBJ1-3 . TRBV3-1 TGTGCCAGCAGCAACCGGGGCCGGCCTGGAAACACCATATATTTT CASSNRGRPGNTIYF
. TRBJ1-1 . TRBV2 TGTGCAGCGGGCACTGAAGCTTTCTTT CAAGTEAFF
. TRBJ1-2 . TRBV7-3 TGTGCCAGCAGCTTAACCGGCAGGGAGGGATATGGCTACACCTTC CASSLTGREGYGYTF
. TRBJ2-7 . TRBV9 TGTGCCAGCAGCGTAGGGGGACATGATTACGAGCAGTACTTC CASSVGGHDYEQYF
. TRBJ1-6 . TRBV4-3 TGCGCCAGCAGCCAAGACAGGGTACGGTCACCCCTCCACTTT CASSQDRVRSPLHF
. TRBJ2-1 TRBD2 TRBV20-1 TGCAGTGCTGAAGGACTAGCGGGCTACAATGAGCAGTTCTTC CSAEGLAGYNEQFF
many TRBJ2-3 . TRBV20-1 TGCAGTGCTCCTGATTCTGGGGGCGCAGATACGCAGTATTTT CSAPDSGGADTQYF
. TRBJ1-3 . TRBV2 TGTGCCAGCAGTGAAGTCACCGGAGGAAACACCATATATTTT CASSEVTGGNTIYF
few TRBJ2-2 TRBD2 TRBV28 TGTGCCAGCAGTTTGATCGGGGGGGCAAGGACCGGGGAGCTGTTTTTT CASSLIGGARTGELFF
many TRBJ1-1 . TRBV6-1 TGTGCCAGCAGCCCCGCGGGGGACAACACTGAAGCTTTCTTT CASSPAGDNTEAFF
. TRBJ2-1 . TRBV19 TGTGCCAGTAGTACCAGGGTGGTCACCAATGAGCAGTTCTTC CASSTRVVTNEQFF
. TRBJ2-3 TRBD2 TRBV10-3 TGTGCCATCTCCCGGTCGGCTAGCGGTACTAGCACAGATACGCAGTATTTT CAISRSASGTSTDTQYF
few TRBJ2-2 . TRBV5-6 TGTGCCAGCAGCTTATACAGGGTGGCCGGGGAGCTGTTTTTT CASSLYRVAGELFF
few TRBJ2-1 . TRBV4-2 TGTGCCAGCAGCCAAGTTGGGAGTAGTAAAATTCAGTTCTTC CASSQVGSSKIQFF
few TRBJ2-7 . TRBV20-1 TGCAGTGCTAATGGCGGTGGCAACGAGCAGTACTTC CSANGGGNEQYF
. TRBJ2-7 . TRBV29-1 TGCAGCACGGGAGACTCCTACGAGCAGTACTTC CSTGDSYEQYF
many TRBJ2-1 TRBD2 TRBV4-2 TGTGCCAGCAGCCAAGACGGGGGACTAGGATCGATAGTCGGCAATGAGCAGTTCTTC CASSQDGGLGSIVGNEQFF
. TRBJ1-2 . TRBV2 TGTGCCAGCAGTGGTGGAAGGTCGGGGGGCTACACCTTC CASSGGRSGGYTF
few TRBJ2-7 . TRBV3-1 TGTGCCAGCAGCCAGATCTCGATAGCCCCCATGCACGAGCAGTACTTC CASSQISIAPMHEQYF
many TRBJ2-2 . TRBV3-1 TGTGCCAGCAGCCCCGGGGGGCGTCGGACCGGGGAGCTGTTTTTT CASSPGGRRTGELFF
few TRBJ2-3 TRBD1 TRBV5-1 TGCGCCAGCAGCTTGGGACAGGGGACGCCCACAGATACGCAGTATTTT CASSLGQGTPTDTQYF
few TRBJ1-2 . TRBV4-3 TGCGCCAGCAGCCAATCAGGGGTTGGCTATGGCTACACCTTC CASSQSGVGYGYTF
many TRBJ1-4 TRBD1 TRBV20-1 TGCAGTGCTAGAGGTTTGCCGGGACAGGGAGGTGAAAAACTGTTTTTT CSARGLPGQGGEKLFF
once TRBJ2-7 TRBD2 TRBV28 TGTGCCAGCATGCATAGCGGGACCTACGAGCAGTACTTC CASMHSGTYEQYF
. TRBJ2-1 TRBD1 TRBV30 TGTGCCTGGAGTAGAGGGACAGTCGCATCCTACAATGAGCAGTTCTTC CAWSRGTVASYNEQFF
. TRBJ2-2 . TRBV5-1 TGCGCCAGCAGCTTGGAAGTAGCGCAGACCGGGGAGCTGTTTTTT CASSLEVAQTGELFF
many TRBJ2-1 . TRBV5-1 TGCGCCAGCAGCATTGAGCCGGGCGCGGGGAATGAGCAGTTCTTC CASSIEPGAGNEQFF